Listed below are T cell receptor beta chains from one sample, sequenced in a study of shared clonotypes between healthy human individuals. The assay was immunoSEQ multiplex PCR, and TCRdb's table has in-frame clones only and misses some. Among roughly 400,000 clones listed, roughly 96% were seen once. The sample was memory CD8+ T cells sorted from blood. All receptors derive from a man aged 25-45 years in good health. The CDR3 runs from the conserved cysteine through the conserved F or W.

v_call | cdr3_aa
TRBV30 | CAWSASLNQPQHF
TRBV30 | CAWRQGGYGYTF
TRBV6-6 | CASSYSTTPQETQYF
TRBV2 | CASSDSGLTYEQYF
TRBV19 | CASSEVQGDQPQHF
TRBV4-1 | CASSRDSMNTEAFF
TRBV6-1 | CASLDRVYEQYF
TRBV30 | CAWSAHRGSYNEQFF
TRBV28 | CATISGSVPTGELFF
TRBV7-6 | CASCPRSGANVLTF
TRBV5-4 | CASSRVAASYNEQFF
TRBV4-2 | CASSQTSSEELFF
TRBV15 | CATSRDYAGQDGYTF
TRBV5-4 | CASSLGLAGGYEQYF
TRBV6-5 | CASSYSGFDNEQFF
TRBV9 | CASSVVGTGWPGANVLTF
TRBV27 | CASSFLTGTASYEQYF
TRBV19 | CASSNPGQKTGELFF
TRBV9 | CASSPGTGDEKLFF
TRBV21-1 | CASTPEGGPSYNEQFF
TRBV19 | CASSISTWTGINTGELFF
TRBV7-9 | CASSWSGEKLFF
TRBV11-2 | CASSAELAGGVETQYF
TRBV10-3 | CAISESLTGNTIYF
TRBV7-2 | CASSLAKGGQNQETQYF
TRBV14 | CASSQDRGGVYGYTF
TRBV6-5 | CASSYDGQTSSYEQYF
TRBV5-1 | CASSLSDSYGYTF
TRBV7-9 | CASSSDWTGSYEQYF
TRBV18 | CASSPPGTSGYEQYF
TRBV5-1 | CASRDSLSYNEQFF
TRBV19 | CASSKLRGEGTGELFF
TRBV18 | CASSRDSTDTQYF
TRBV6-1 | CASSVPMDRVYEQYF
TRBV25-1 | CASSQDWGGKETQYF
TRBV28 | CASSLGTVRAGNTIYF
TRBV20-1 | CTPQGGYTF
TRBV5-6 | CASSLLYSGYEQYF
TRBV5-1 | CASSKTGPLNTEAFF
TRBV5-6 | CASRRTSRYNEQFF
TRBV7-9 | CASSGRPGDEQYF
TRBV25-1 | CASSESDTGELFF
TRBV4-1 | CASSLQANSYNEQFF